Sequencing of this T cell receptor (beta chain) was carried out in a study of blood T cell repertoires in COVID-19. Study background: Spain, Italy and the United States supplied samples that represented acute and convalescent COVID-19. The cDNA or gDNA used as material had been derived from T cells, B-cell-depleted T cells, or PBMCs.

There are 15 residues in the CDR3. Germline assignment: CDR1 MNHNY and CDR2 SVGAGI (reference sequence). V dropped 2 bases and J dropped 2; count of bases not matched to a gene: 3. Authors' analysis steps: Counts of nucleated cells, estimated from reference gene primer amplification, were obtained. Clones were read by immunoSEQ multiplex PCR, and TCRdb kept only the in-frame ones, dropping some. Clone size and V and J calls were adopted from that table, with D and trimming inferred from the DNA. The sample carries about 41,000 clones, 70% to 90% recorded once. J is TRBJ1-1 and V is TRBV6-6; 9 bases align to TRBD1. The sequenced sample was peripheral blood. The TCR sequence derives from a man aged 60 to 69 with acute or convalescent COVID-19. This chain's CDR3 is CASSYRQGVNTEAFF. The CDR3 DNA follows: TGTGCCAGCAGTTACAGACAGGGGGTAAACACTGAAGCTTTCTTT.